What follows is one TCR beta chain and its context. Its recognized antigen is unknown. Per-base quality was not reported, and no clone a single base away is much larger than it. Libraries were prepared through the immunoSEQ multiplex PCR assay. In TCRdb, the immuneACCESS table is reduced to in-frame sequences with V and J assigned. These tables do not hold every clone; where another copy was compared, an unresolved V gene accounts for under half, and the others remain unexplained. Present in this sample are about 160,000 clones, about 94% of which were seen just once. 8.5% of the sample goes to the ten largest clones. The sample comes from a study of control samples from healthy donors and cancer patients (dated by TCRdb to the early 2020s). The CDR3 has 14 amino acids, counting the end cysteine and phenylalanine. Solely the CDR3 DNA is kept, with 42 bases framed from the first base. The germline ends are 11 bases apart after V is trimmed by 5 bases and J by 4 bases. CDR1 and CDR2 were assigned from the germline V gene (reference sequence) as LNHDA and SQIVND.

The chain links TRBV19 with TRBJ2-2; the D gene is perhaps TRBD2, on 6 matching bases. Sequencing was done on a sample of blood. This clonotype originated in a woman aged 40 to 50 in good health. The DNA is as follows: TGTGCCAGTAGTCCACGGGACTTCACCGGGGAGCTGTTTTTT. Its coded protein is CASSPRDFTGELFF.